These 11 T cell receptor beta chains were sequenced from one sample in a study of blood T cell repertoires in COVID-19. Profiling relied on immunoSEQ multiplex PCR, and the TCRdb table lists in-frame clones only, not all of them. This table holds 120,000 to 150,000 clones, 88% found once. Input material: peripheral blood. These receptor sequences come from a man over 45 with active or convalescent COVID-19.

The chain joins TRBV28 to TRBJ2-7, with TRBD2 as a possible D gene (6 bases). The germline CDR1 and CDR2 sequences are MDHEN and SYDVKM. The V end lost 7 bases, the J end lost 4 bases, and 14 bases lay between the germline ends. The CDR3 is made up of 13 amino acids. The CDR3 DNA reads as TGTGCCAGCAACGGCCTCGCGGGGTACGAGCAGTACTTC. Protein sequence: CASNGLAGYEQYF.

This rearrangement joins TRBV5-1 to TRBJ2-2, with 11 bases matching TRBD2. The J segment lost 2 bases and the V segment lost 4 bases, leaving 4 bases of the junction unmatched. This CDR3 spans 16 amino acids. Germline CDR1 SGHRS, CDR2 YFSETQ. CDR3 sequence (DNA): TGCGCCAGCAGCCACGGGACTAGCGGTAACACCGGGGAGCTGTTTTTT. This encodes CASSHGTSGNTGELFF.

This clone was seen only once. The chain employs TRBV28 and TRBJ1-1; 7 bases are a match to TRBD1. Germline V gives CDR1 MDHEN, CDR2 SYDVKM. V dropped 8 bases and J dropped 0; count of bases not matched to a gene: 15. The CDR3 is 17 amino acids. The DNA of the CDR3 is TGTGCCAGCCCCAAGTTCCCGACAGGGCCCATGAACACTGAAGCTTTCTTT. This gives the protein CASPKFPTGPMNTEAFF. The whole variable domain, filled in from reference TRBV28 and TRBJ1-1, reads DVKVTQSSRYLVKRTGEKVFLECVQDMDHENMFWYRQDPGLGLRLIYFSYDVKMKEKGDIPEGYSVSREKKERFSLILESASTNQTSMYLCASPKFPTGPMNTEAFFGQGTRLTVV.

The chain is built from TRBV5-4 and TRBJ2-1; 8 bases fit TRBD1. Germline trimming cut 1 base from V and 0 bases from J; bases unmatched to any gene: 3. CDR3 length: 16 amino acids. Germline V gene data show CDR1 as SGHNT and CDR2 as YYREEE (reference sequence). The CDR3 region is CASSLTGGSSYNEQFF. CDR3 DNA: TGTGCCAGCAGCTTGACAGGGGGTAGCTCCTACAATGAGCAGTTCTTC. The entire variable domain, with the rest obtained from reference TRBV5-4 and TRBJ2-1, is as follows: ETGVTQSPTHLIKTRGQQVTLRCSSQSGHNTVSWYQQALGQGPQFIFQYYREEENGRGNFPPRFSGLQFPNYSSELNVNALELDDSALYLCASSLTGGSSYNEQFFGPGTRLTVL.

This clone was counted only a few times. The chain is built from TRBV19 and TRBJ1-5, with 11 bases identical to TRBD1. Trimming at V came to 7 bases and at J to 1 base, leaving 6 bases not matched to a gene. CDR1 is LNHDA and CDR2 is SQIVND in the germline V gene (reference sequence). This CDR3 is 16 amino acids long. CDR3: CASTAGQGVSNQPQHF. CDR3 nucleotide sequence: TGTGCCAGTACAGCGGGACAGGGGGTGAGCAATCAGCCCCAGCATTTT.

This sequence joins TRBV27 and TRBJ2-3; TRBD2 matches at 10 bases. Germline-derived CDR1 and CDR2 are MNHEY and SMNVEV (reference sequence). Germline trimming cut 5 bases from V and 0 bases from J; bases unmatched to any gene: 14. The CDR3 loop spans 19 amino acids. In DNA, the CDR3 is TGTGCCAGCAGTCGGTTCCCGGGACTAGCGAAAACTAGCACAGATACGCAGTATTTT. Amino acids: CASSRFPGLAKTSTDTQYF.

This chain links TRBV5-4 with TRBJ2-2; D gene uncertain. Germline CDR1 reads SGHNT; CDR2 reads YYREEE (reference sequence). V lost 3 bases and J 4 bases, leaving 13 bases between the germline ends. The CDR3 spans 15 residues. CDR3 DNA sequence: TGTGCCAGCAGCTGGTCTTCGACGGGCACCGGGGAGCTGTTTTTT. This translates into CASSWSSTGTGELFF. Variable domain in full (rest from reference TRBV5-4 and TRBJ2-2): ETGVTQSPTHLIKTRGQQVTLRCSSQSGHNTVSWYQQALGQGPQFIFQYYREEENGRGNFPPRFSGLQFPNYSSELNVNALELDDSALYLCASSWSSTGTGELFFGEGSRLTVL.

This sequence joins TRBV6-5 and TRBJ1-1; 8 bases match TRBD1. V was clipped by 7 bases and J by 2 bases; unmatched bases: 6. Germline lookup yields CDR1 MNHEY and CDR2 SVGAGI. CDR3 length: 14 amino acids. The CDR3 spells CASTRQGSNTEAFF. Here the CDR3 DNA reads TGTGCCAGCACCAGACAGGGGTCAAACACTGAAGCTTTCTTT.

The rearrangement joins TRBV6-5 to TRBJ1-4; D unresolved. This CDR3 has 16 residues. Germline CDR1 reads MNHEY; CDR2 reads SVGAGI. V lost 0 bases and J lost 5, with 13 bases in between. The DNA for the CDR3 is TGTGCCAGCAGTTACTCGTGGCGAGGCGTGAATGAAAAACTGTTTTTT. Translating gives CASSYSWRGVNEKLFF.

The genes are TRBV28 and TRBJ1-5; 8 nucleotides line up with TRBD1. The CDR3 runs to 15 residues. Germline-derived CDR1 and CDR2 are MDHEN and SYDVKM. V lost 8 bases and J lost 6; bases outside the gene matches: 12. CDR3 DNA: TGTGCCAGCTCCCCTAGACAGGGGACCATTCAGCCCCAGCATTTT. Its protein is CASSPRQGTIQPQHF.

This chain connects TRBV5-1 to TRBJ2-1, with 8 bases lining up with TRBD2. This CDR3 contains 16 residues. The germline V gene has CDR1 SGHRS and CDR2 YFSETQ. Germline trimming cut 5 bases from V and 0 bases from J; bases unmatched to any gene: 7. The CDR3 sequence is CASSFVAGSSYNEQFF. The CDR3, as DNA: TGCGCCAGCAGTTTTGTAGCGGGGAGCTCCTACAATGAGCAGTTCTTC.